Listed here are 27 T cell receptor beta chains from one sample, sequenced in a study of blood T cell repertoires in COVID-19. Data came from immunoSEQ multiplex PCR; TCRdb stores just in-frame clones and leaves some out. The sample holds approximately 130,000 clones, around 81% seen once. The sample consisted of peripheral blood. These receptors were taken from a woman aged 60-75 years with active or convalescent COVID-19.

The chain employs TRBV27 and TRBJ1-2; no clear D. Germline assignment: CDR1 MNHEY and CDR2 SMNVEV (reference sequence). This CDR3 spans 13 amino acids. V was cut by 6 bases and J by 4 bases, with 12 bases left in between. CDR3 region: CASSSGKSYGYTF. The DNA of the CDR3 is TGTGCCAGCAGCTCGGGTAAAAGCTATGGCTACACCTTC.

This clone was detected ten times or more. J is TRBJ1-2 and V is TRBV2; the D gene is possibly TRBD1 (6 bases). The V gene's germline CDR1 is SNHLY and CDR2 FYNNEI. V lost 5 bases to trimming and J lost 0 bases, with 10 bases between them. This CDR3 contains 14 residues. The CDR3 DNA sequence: TGTGCCAGCAGTACAGGGAGTTCTAACTATGGCTACACCTTC. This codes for CASSTGSSNYGYTF.

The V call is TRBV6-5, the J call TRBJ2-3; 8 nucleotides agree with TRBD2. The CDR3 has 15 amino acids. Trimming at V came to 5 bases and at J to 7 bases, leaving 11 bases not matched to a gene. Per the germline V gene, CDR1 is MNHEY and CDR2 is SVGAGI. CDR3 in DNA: TGTGCCAGCAGTCGGACTAGCTTCCCCATCAATACGCAGTATTTT. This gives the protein CASSRTSFPINTQYF.

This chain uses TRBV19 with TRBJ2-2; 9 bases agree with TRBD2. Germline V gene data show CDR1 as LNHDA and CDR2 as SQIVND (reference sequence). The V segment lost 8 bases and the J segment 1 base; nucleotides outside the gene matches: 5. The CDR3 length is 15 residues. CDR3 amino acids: CASHRTSVNTGELFF. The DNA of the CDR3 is TGTGCCAGTCACAGGACTAGCGTGAACACCGGGGAGCTGTTTTTT. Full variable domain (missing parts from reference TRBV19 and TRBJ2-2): DGGITQSPKYLFRKEGQNVTLSCEQNLNHDAMYWYRQDPGQGLRLIYYSQIVNDFQKGDIAEGYSVSREKKESFPLTVTSAQKNPTAFYLCASHRTSVNTGELFFGEGSRLTVL.

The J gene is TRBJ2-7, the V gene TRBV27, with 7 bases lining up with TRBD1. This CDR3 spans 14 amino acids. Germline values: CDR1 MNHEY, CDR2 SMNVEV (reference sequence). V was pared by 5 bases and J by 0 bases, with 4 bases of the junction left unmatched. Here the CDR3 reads CASSVRDSSYEQYF. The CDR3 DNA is TGTGCCAGCAGTGTACGGGACAGCTCCTACGAGCAGTACTTC.

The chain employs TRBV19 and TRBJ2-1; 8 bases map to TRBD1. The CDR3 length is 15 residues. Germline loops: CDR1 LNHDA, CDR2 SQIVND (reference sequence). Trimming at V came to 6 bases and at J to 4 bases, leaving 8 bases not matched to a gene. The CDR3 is CASSTGTGHYNEQFF. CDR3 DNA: TGTGCCAGTAGCACCGGGACAGGTCATTACAATGAGCAGTTCTTC.

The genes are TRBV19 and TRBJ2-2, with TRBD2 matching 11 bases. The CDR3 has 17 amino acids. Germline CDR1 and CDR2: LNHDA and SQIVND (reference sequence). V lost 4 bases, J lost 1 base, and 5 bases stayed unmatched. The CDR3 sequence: CASSTPGLAGNTGELFF. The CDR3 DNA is TGTGCCAGTAGTACTCCTGGACTAGCGGGGAACACCGGGGAGCTGTTTTTT.

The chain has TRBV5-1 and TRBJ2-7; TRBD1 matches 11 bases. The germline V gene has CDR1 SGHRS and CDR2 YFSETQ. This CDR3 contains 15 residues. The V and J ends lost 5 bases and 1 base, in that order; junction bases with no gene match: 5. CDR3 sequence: CASRPGQGESYEQYV. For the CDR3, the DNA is TGCGCCAGCAGGCCGGGACAGGGGGAATCCTACGAGCAGTACGTC.

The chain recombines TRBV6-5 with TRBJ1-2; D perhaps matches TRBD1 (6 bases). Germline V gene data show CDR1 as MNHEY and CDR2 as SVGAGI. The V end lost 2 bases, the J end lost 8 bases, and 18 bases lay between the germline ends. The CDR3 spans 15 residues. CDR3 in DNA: TGTGCCAGCAGTTACACTTTCACAGGGAGTAGAGGCTACACCTTC. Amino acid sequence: CASSYTFTGSRGYTF.

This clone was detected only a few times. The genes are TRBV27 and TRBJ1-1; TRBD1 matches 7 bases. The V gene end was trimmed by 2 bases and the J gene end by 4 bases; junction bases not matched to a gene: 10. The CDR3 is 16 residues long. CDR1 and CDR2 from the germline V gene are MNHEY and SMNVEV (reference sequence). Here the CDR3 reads CASSLRAQGIGTEAFF. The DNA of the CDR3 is TGTGCCAGCAGTTTACGGGCACAGGGGATCGGCACTGAAGCTTTCTTT.

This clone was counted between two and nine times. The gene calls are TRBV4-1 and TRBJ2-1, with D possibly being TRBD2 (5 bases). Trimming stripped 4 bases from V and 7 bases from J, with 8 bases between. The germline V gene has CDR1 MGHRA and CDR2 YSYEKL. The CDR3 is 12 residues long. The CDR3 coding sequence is TGCGCCAGCAGCCCCGGGGAAAATGAGCAGTTCTTC. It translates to CASSPGENEQFF.

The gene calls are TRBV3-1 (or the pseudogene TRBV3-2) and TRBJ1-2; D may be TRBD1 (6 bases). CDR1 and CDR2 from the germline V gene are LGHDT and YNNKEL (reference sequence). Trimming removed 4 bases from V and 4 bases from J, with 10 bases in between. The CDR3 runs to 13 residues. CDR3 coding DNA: TGTGCCAGCAGCCCGGACAGTCTCTATGGCTACACCTTC. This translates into CASSPDSLYGYTF.

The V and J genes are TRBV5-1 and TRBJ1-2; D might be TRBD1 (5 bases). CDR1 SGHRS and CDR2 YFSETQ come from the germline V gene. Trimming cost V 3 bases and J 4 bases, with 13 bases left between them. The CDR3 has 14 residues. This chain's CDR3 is CASSSAGQGYGYTF. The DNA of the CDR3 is TGCGCCAGCAGCTCGGCCGGGCAGGGCTATGGCTACACCTTC.

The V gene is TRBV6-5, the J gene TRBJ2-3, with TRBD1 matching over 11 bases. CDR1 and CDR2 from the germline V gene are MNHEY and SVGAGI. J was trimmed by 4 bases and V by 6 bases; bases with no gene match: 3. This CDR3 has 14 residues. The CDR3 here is CASSWDRGADTQYF. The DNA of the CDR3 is TGTGCCAGCAGCTGGGACAGGGGGGCAGATACGCAGTATTTT.

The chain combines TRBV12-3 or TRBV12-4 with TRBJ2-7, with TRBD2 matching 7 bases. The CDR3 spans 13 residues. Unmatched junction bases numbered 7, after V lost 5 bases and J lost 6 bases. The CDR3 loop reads CASSLVASGEQYF. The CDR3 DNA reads TGTGCCAGCAGTCTGGTGGCTAGCGGCGAGCAGTACTTC.

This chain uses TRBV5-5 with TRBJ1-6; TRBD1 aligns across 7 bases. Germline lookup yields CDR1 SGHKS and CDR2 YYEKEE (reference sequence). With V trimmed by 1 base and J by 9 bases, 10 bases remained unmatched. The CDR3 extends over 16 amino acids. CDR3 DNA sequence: TGTGCCAGCAGCTTGCGCGCCAGGGGGGAGGTTTCACCCCTCCACTTT. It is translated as CASSLRARGEVSPLHF.

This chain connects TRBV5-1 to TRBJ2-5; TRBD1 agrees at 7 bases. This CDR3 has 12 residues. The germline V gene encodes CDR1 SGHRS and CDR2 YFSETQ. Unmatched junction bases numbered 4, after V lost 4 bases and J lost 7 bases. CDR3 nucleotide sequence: TGCGCCAGCAGCCATGGACAGGTGACCCAGTACTTC. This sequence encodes CASSHGQVTQYF.

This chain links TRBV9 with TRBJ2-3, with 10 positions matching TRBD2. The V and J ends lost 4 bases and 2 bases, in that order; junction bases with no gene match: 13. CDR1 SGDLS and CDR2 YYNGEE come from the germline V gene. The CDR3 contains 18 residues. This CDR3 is CASSTPRLAGVYTDTQYF. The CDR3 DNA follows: TGTGCCAGCAGCACCCCTCGGCTAGCGGGGGTTTACACAGATACGCAGTATTTT.

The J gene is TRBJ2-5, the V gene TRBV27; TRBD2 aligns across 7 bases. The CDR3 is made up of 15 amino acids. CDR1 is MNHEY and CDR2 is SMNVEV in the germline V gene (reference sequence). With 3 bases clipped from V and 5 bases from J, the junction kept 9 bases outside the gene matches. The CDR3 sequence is CASSFLTSWGETQYF. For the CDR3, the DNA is TGTGCCAGCAGTTTTTTGACTAGCTGGGGGGAGACCCAGTACTTC.

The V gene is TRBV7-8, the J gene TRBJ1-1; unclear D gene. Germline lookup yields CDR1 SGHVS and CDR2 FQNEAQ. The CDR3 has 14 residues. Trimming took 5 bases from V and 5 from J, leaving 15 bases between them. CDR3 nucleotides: TGTGCCAGCAGCCCTGGAGTTGGGTCTACTGAAGCTTTCTTT. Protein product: CASSPGVGSTEAFF.

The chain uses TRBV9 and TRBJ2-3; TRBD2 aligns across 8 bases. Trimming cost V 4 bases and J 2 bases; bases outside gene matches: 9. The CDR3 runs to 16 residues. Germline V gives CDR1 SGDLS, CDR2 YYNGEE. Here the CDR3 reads CASSPGALAVTDTQYF. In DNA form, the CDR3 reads TGTGCCAGCAGCCCCGGGGCACTAGCGGTCACAGATACGCAGTATTTT. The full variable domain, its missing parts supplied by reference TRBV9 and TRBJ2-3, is DSGVTQTPKHLITATGQRVTLRCSPRSGDLSVYWYQQSLDQGLQFLIQYYNGEERAKGNILERFSAQQFPDLHSELNLSSLELGDSALYFCASSPGALAVTDTQYFGPGTRLTVL.

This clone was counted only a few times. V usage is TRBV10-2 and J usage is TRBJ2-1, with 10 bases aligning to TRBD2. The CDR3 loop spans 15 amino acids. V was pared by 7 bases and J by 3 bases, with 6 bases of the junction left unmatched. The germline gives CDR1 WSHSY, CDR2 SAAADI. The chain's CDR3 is CASKIRTSGYNEQFF. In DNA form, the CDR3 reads TGCGCCAGCAAGATTCGGACTAGCGGCTACAATGAGCAGTTCTTC.

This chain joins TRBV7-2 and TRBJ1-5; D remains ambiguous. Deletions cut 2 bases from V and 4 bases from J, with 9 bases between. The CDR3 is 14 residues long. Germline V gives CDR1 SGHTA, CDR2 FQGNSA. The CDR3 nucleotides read TGTGCCAGCAGCTTATCCACCCGGAATCAGCCCCAGCATTTT. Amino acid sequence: CASSLSTRNQPQHF.

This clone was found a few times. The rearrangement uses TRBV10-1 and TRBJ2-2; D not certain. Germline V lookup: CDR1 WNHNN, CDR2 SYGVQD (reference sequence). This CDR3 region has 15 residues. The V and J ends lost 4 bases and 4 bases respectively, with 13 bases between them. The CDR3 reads CASSAGSGRTGELFF. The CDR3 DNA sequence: TGCGCCAGCAGTGCTGGTTCGGGTCGCACCGGGGAGCTGTTTTTT.

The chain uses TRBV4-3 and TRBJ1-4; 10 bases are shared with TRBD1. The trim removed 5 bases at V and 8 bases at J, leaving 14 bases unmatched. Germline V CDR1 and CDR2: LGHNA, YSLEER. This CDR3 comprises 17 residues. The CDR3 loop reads CASSLIPGTGDREKLFF. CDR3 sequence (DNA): TGCGCCAGCAGCTTAATCCCCGGGACAGGGGATCGAGAAAAACTGTTTTTT.

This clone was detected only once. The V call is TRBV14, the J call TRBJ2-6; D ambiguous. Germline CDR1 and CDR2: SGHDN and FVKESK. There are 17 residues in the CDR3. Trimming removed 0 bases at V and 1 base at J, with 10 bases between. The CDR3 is CASSQDRVWSGANVLTF. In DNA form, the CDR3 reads TGTGCCAGCAGCCAAGACCGGGTGTGGTCTGGGGCCAACGTCCTGACTTTC.

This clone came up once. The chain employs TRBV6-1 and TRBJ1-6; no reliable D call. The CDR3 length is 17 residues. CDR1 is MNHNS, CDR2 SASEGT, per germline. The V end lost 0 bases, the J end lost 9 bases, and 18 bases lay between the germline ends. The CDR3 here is CASSEAIGVASASPLHF. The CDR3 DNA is TGTGCCAGCAGTGAAGCAATCGGGGTAGCCAGTGCTTCACCCCTCCACTTT.